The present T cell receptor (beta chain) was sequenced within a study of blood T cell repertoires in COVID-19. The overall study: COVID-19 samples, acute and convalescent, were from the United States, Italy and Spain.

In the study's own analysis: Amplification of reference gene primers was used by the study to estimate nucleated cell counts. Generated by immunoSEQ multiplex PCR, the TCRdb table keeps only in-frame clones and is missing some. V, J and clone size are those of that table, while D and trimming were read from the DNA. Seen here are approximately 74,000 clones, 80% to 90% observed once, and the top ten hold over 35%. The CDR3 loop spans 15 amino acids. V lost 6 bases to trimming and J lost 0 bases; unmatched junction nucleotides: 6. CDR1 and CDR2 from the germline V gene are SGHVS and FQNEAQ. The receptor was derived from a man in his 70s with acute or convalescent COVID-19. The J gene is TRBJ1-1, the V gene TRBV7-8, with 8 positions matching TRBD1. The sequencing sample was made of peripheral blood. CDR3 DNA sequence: TGTGCCAGCAGGCCTTCGGACAGGGTGAACACTGAAGCTTTCTTT. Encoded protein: CASRPSDRVNTEAFF.